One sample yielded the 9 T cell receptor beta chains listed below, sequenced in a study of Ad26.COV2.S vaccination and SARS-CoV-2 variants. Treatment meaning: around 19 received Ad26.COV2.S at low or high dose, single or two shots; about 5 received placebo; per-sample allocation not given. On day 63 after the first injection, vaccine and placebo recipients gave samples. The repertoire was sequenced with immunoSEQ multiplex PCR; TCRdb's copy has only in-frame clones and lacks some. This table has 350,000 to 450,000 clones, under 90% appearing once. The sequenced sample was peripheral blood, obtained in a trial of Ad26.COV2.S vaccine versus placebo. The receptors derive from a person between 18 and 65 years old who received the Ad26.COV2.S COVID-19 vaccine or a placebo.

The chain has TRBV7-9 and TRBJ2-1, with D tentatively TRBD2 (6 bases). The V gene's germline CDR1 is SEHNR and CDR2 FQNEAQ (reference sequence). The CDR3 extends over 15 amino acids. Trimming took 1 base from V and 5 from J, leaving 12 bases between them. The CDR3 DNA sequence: TGTGCCAGCAGCTTAGGTATACTAGCCCACAATGAGCAGTTCTTC. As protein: CASSLGILAHNEQFF. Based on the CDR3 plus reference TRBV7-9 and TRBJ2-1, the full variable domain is DTGVSQNPRHKITKRGQNVTFRCDPISEHNRLYWYRQTLGQGPEFLTYFQNEAQLEKSRLLSDRFSAERPKGSFSTLEIQRTEQGDSAMYLCASSLGILAHNEQFFGPGTRLTVL.

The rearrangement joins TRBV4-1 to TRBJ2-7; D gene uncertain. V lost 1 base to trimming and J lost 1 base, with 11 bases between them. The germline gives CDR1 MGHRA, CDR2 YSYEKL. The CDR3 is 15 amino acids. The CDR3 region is CASSQGDSGSYEQYF. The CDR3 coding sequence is TGCGCCAGCAGCCAAGGTGATTCTGGGTCCTACGAGCAGTACTTC.

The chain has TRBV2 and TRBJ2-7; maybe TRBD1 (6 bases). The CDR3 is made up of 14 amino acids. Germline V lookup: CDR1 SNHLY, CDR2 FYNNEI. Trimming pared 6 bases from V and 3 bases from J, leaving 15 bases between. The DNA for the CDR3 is TGTGCCAGCAGGTACAGGGTCCTTTACTACGAGCAGTACTTC. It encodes CASRYRVLYYEQYF.

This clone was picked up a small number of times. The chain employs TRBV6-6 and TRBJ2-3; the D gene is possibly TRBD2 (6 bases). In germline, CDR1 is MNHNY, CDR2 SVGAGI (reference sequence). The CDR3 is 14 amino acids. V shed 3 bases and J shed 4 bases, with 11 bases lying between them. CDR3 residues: CASSYGGSSDTQYF. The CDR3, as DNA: TGTGCCAGCAGTTATGGGGGGAGCTCAGATACGCAGTATTTT.

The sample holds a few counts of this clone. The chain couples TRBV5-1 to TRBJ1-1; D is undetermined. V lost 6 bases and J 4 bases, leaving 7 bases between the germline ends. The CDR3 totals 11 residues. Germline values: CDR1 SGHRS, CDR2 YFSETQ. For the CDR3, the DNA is TGCGCCAGCACGGGATTCACTGAAGCTTTCTTT. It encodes CASTGFTEAFF. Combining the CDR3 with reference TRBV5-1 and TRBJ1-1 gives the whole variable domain KAGVTQTPRYLIKTRGQQVTLSCSPISGHRSVSWYQQTPGQGLQFLFEYFSETQRNKGNFPGRFSGRQFSNSRSEMNVSTLELGDSALYLCASTGFTEAFFGQGTRLTVV.

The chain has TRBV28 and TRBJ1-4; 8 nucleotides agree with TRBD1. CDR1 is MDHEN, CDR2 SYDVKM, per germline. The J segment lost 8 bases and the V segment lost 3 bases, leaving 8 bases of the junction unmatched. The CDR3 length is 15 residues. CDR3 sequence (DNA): TGTGCCAGCAGTTTGCCGGGGACAGGTGGGGAAAAACTGTTTTTT. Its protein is CASSLPGTGGEKLFF.

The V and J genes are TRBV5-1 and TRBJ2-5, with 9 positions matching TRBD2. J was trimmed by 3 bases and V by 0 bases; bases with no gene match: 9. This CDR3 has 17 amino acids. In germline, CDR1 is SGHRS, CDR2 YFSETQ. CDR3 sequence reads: CASSLGLAGSEEETQYF. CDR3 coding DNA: TGCGCCAGCAGCTTGGGGCTAGCGGGGTCCGAGGAAGAGACCCAGTACTTC. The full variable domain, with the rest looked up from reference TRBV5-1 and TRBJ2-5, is KAGVTQTPRYLIKTRGQQVTLSCSPISGHRSVSWYQQTPGQGLQFLFEYFSETQRNKGNFPGRFSGRQFSNSRSEMNVSTLELGDSALYLCASSLGLAGSEEETQYFGPGTRLLVL.

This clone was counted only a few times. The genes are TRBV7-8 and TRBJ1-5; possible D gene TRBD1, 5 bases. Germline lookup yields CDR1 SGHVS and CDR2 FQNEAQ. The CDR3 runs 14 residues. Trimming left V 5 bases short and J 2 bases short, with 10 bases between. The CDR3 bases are TGTGCCAGCAGCCTCTTAGGGGGCAATCAGCCCCAGCATTTT. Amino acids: CASSLLGGNQPQHF.

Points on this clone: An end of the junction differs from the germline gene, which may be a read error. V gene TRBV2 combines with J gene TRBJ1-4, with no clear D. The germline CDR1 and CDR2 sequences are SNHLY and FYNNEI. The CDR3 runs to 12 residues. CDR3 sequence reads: CASREELEKLFF. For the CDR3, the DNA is TGTGCCAGCAGGGAAGAATTGGAAAAACTGTTTTTT.